These 20 T cell receptor beta chains share one sample of origin, sequenced in a study of T cell responses to AZD1222 COVID-19 vaccine. The repertoire was sequenced with immunoSEQ multiplex PCR; TCRdb's copy has only in-frame clones and lacks some. The profile covers some 110,000 clones, with approximately 90% appearing a single time and around 3.8% taken by the ten largest. The sample here was peripheral blood, taken 28 days after the second AZD1222 dose. The receptors originated from an adult who received the AZD1222 COVID-19 vaccine.

The chain combines TRBV10-3 with TRBJ1-3; 9 nucleotides align to TRBD1. Germline lookup yields CDR1 ENHRY and CDR2 SYGVKD. J gave up 0 bases and V 11 bases, and 8 bases lay outside the gene matches. The length of the CDR3 is 15 residues. As DNA, the CDR3 is TGTGCCGCGGGGACAGGGCCCCTCTCTGGAAACACCATATATTTT. It specifies CAAGTGPLSGNTIYF.

V usage is TRBV23-1 and J usage is TRBJ2-7, with TRBD2 identical over 12 bases. TRBV23-1 is labeled an ORF, and its function is uncertain. The V gene end was trimmed by 4 bases and the J gene end by 2 bases; junction bases not matched to a gene: 3. CDR3 length equals 15 residues. The CDR3 protein is CASSPWTSGAYEQYF. Here the CDR3 DNA reads TGCGCCAGCAGTCCGTGGACTAGCGGGGCCTACGAGCAGTACTTC.

The chain joins TRBV5-1 to TRBJ2-3; no reliable D call. Germline values: CDR1 SGHRS, CDR2 YFSETQ. The CDR3 is made up of 12 amino acids. V lost 0 bases and J lost 5, with 4 bases in between. In DNA form, the CDR3 reads TGCGCCAGCAGCTTGGCCCTAGATACGCAGTATTTT. Translating gives CASSLALDTQYF.

V gene TRBV3-1 (or the pseudogene TRBV3-2) combines with J gene TRBJ2-7; no reliable D call. The V gene's germline CDR1 is LGHDT and CDR2 YNNKEL (reference sequence). V was pared by 1 base and J by 7 bases, with 17 bases between. The CDR3 runs to 15 residues. The CDR3 region is CASSQVRRGGPEQYF. In DNA, the CDR3 is TGTGCCAGCAGCCAAGTCCGGCGCGGCGGCCCTGAGCAGTACTTC.

The chain links TRBV6-2 or TRBV6-3 to TRBJ1-5; D is possibly TRBD1 (5 bases). The germline V gene encodes CDR1 MNHEY and CDR2 SVGEGT. This CDR3 spans 19 amino acids. Trimming stripped 0 bases from V and 0 bases from J, with 18 bases between. CDR3 in DNA: TGTGCCAGCAGTTACTCGAAGGCCGGGGGGAGAAATAGCAATCAGCCCCAGCATTTT. Translation: CASSYSKAGGRNSNQPQHF.

This sequence joins TRBV6-2 or TRBV6-3 and TRBJ1-2, with D uncertain. This CDR3 comprises 14 residues. Trimming shortened V by 4 bases and J by 8 bases, and 17 bases separated the two germline ends. CDR1 and CDR2 (germline): MNHEY, SVGEGT. Here the CDR3 DNA reads TGTGCCAGCAGTTTCAGCGGGTCCAAGAAGGGCTACACCTTC. It translates to CASSFSGSKKGYTF.

The rearrangement joins TRBV27 to TRBJ1-6; 7 nucleotides match TRBD1. The CDR3 runs to 15 residues. J gave up 6 bases and V 2 bases, and 4 bases lay outside the gene matches. CDR1 is MNHEY and CDR2 is SMNVEV in the germline V gene (reference sequence). The CDR3 is CASSLRGQSNSPLHF. DNA of the CDR3: TGTGCCAGCAGTTTAAGGGGGCAATCTAATTCACCCCTCCACTTT.

This clone came up a few times. This chain joins TRBV7-6 and TRBJ1-5; 8 bases fit TRBD1. With V trimmed by 5 bases and J by 7 bases, 7 bases remained unmatched. The CDR3 extends over 14 amino acids. CDR1 is SGHVS, CDR2 FNYEAQ, per germline. The CDR3: CASSADRARQPQHF. The CDR3 region has the DNA TGTGCCAGCAGCGCGGACAGGGCGCGGCAGCCCCAGCATTTT.

This rearrangement joins TRBV10-1 to TRBJ1-2; no firm D call. Germline V gene lookup returns CDR1 WNHNN and CDR2 SYGVQD (reference sequence). The CDR3 is 15 amino acids. V was cut by 1 base and J by 4 bases, with 13 bases left in between. CDR3 sequence (DNA): TGCGCCAGCAGTGAGTTCTCGACTGCTCCCTATGGCTACACCTTC. Amino acid sequence: CASSEFSTAPYGYTF.

This chain uses TRBV7-3 with TRBJ2-7; D unresolved. In germline, CDR1 is SGHTA, CDR2 FQGTGA. Between the trimmed V and J ends, which lost 5 bases and 3 bases, there was a span of 11 bases. The CDR3 contains 13 residues. The CDR3 protein is CASSPGPLYEQYF. The CDR3 DNA follows: TGTGCCAGCAGCCCCGGACCGCTCTACGAGCAGTACTTC.

The J gene is TRBJ1-5, the V gene TRBV30; D is undetermined. The CDR3 covers 16 residues. Trimming took 3 bases from V and 0 from J, leaving 15 bases between them. From germline, CDR1 is GTSNPN and CDR2 SVGIG (reference sequence). The CDR3 sequence is CAWRPSRHYSNQPQHF. CDR3 nucleotide sequence: TGTGCCTGGAGGCCTAGCCGACATTATAGCAATCAGCCCCAGCATTTT.

J is TRBJ2-5 and V is TRBV5-1; TRBD2 aligns across 8 bases. Germline V gives CDR1 SGHRS, CDR2 YFSETQ. The CDR3 is 14 residues long. The V gene end was trimmed by 4 bases and the J gene end by 7 bases; junction bases not matched to a gene: 9. The CDR3 DNA follows: TGCGCCAGCAGCCGCGCGGCGGGAGGCCTGACCCAGTACTTC. Translated, it gives CASSRAAGGLTQYF.

This chain uses TRBV2 with TRBJ2-2, with TRBD2 matching 9 bases. The germline gives CDR1 SNHLY, CDR2 FYNNEI. CDR3 length: 17 residues. J was trimmed by 6 bases and V by 1 base; bases with no gene match: 9. CDR3 amino acids: CASSEGHALAGAGELFF. CDR3 nucleotides: TGTGCCAGCAGTGAAGGGCATGCACTAGCGGGCGCCGGGGAGCTGTTTTTT.

V is TRBV19 and J is TRBJ1-6; the match to TRBD1 covers 9 bases. Unmatched junction bases numbered 1, after V lost 6 bases and J lost 1 base. Germline CDR1 reads LNHDA; CDR2 reads SQIVND (reference sequence). The CDR3 consists of 15 residues. The CDR3: CASRGQGSYNSPLHF. CDR3 coding DNA: TGTGCCAGTAGGGGACAGGGATCCTATAATTCACCCCTCCACTTT.

The genes are TRBV10-3 and TRBJ2-5, with unresolved D. CDR1 and CDR2 (germline): ENHRY, SYGVKD. The ends were cut back, 2 bases at V and 2 bases at J, with 9 bases in the middle. CDR3 size: 14 residues. This CDR3 reads CAISENRQQETQYF. For the CDR3, the DNA is TGTGCCATCAGTGAGAATCGTCAGCAAGAGACCCAGTACTTC.

The chain couples TRBV14 to TRBJ1-3; D unclear. Trimming stripped 1 base from V and 4 bases from J, with 5 bases between. Per germline, CDR1 SGHDN and CDR2 FVKESK. The CDR3 spans 13 residues. The CDR3 bases are TGTGCCAGCAGCCAAGGAGGGGGAAACACCATATATTTT. Amino acids: CASSQGGGNTIYF.

The J gene is TRBJ1-2, the V gene TRBV7-2; TRBD1 is a possible D gene (5 bases). Germline assignment: CDR1 SGHTA and CDR2 FQGNSA. Trimming took off 5 bases at V and 1 base at J, with 14 bases between the two ends. The CDR3 loop spans 15 amino acids. For the CDR3, the DNA is TGTGCCAGCAGCACCACCGGGACGGATAACTATGGCTACACCTTC. This translates into CASSTTGTDNYGYTF.

This chain links TRBV6-5 with TRBJ1-5; D unresolved. Trimming took 5 bases from V and 1 from J, leaving 12 bases between them. The CDR3 sequence is 15 residues long. In germline, CDR1 is MNHEY, CDR2 SVGAGI. The CDR3 loop is CASSPMGGSNQPQHF. CDR3 bases: TGTGCCAGCAGTCCCATGGGAGGGAGCAATCAGCCCCAGCATTTT.

The chain employs TRBV2 and TRBJ2-5, with TRBD2 identical over 11 bases. Germline V gene data show CDR1 as SNHLY and CDR2 as FYNNEI. J was trimmed by 9 bases and V by 6 bases; bases with no gene match: 12. This CDR3 is built from 15 residues. The CDR3 sequence is CASRRETSGARPQYF. CDR3 bases: TGTGCCAGCAGAAGGGAGACTAGCGGGGCCCGACCCCAGTACTTC.

The V gene is TRBV6-4, the J gene TRBJ1-5; a possible D gene is TRBD1 (6 bases). V lost 7 bases and J 2 bases, leaving 24 bases between the germline ends. Germline assignment: CDR1 MRHNA and CDR2 SNTAGT. This CDR3 has 18 residues. CDR3 DNA: TGTGCCAGCACCATTAACAGGGTATCGGAAGCCGGCAATCAGCCCCAGCATTTT. Translating gives CASTINRVSEAGNQPQHF.